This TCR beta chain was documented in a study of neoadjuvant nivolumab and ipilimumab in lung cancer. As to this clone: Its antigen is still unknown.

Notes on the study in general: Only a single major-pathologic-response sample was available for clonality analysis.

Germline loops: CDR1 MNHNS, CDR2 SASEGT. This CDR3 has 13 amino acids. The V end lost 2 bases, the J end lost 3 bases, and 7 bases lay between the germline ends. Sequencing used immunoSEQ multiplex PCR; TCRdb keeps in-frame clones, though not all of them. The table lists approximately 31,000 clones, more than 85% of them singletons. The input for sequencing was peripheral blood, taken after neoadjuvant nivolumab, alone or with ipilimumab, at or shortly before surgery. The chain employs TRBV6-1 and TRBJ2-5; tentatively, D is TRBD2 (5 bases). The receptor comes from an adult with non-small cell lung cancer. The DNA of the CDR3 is TGTGCCAGCAGTGAATCCGGGGAAGAGACCCAGTACTTC. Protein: CASSESGEETQYF.